This T cell receptor (beta chain) was captured in a study of cytomegalovirus exposure and HLA in healthy donors. Study-wide results and limits: The study reported that TCR beta sequences accurately predicted HLA-A and HLA-B alleles in most subjects.

Looked up from germline, CDR1 is SGHTS and CDR2 is YDEGEE. CDR3 size: 15 residues. V lost 5 bases, J lost 0 bases, and 14 bases lay in between. As concerns this clone: Its cognate antigen is unknown.

The PCR contained 60 Vbeta and 13 Jbeta primers. Using immunoSEQ multiplex PCR, the repertoire was profiled, and TCRdb retains in-frame clones only, with some absent. The repertoire consists of roughly 160,000 clones, with roughly 80% occurring once and the leading ten covering approximately 2.1%. Unrecorded immune exposure was likely among donors, who were nominally healthy when sampled. The sample consisted of PBMCs. V gene TRBV5-8 combines with J gene TRBJ2-5, with a possible D match to TRBD1 (6 bases). The sequence was obtained from a male donor in good health and CMV-seronegative. The CDR3 coding sequence is TGTGCCAGCAGATTCTTCCGGGACAACCAAGAGACCCAGTACTTC. This codes for CASRFFRDNQETQYF.